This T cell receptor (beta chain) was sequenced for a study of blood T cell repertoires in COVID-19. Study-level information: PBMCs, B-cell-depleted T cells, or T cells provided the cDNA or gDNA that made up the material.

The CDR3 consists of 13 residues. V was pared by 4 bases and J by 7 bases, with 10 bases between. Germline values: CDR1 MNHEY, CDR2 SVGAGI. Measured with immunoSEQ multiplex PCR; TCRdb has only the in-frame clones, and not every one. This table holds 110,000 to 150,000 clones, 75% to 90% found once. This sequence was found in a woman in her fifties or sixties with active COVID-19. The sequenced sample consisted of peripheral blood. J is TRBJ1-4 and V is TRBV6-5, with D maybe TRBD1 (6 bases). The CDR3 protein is CASSWGRREKLFF. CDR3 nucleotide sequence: TGTGCCAGCAGTTGGGGGCGACGTGAAAAACTGTTTTTT.